This T cell receptor (beta chain) was found in a study of CD8+CD57+ T cells in acquired aplastic anemia. Study overall: On average, sorted CD4+ and CD8+ cells gave 3.2 ug of DNA. Study results and limitations: Around 27 sequences, all CD8+ CDR3, were shared between patients and controls. No significant difference in CD8+ Simpson's diversity was found between patients and controls.

This clonotype was found many times. Its antigen remains unknown. Genomic DNA, serving as template, underwent TCR beta VDJ and CDR3 profiling. TCRdb reprocessed the reads via MiXCR and lists one record per CDR3 protein. The sample has about 130,000 distinct CDR3 sequences, less than 45% seen once. The CDR3 is made up of 15 amino acids. CDR1 and CDR2 (germline): MNHEY, SVGEGT. V lost 2 bases, J lost 6 bases, and 1 base stayed unmatched. What was sequenced was sorted CD4+, CD8+, or CD8+CD57+ T cells (not recorded which) from PBMCs. The TCR sequence derives from a human donor in good health, serving as a control. The chain carries TRBV6-2 or TRBV6-3 and TRBJ1-6, with TRBD1 matching over 10 bases. The CDR3 coding sequence is TGTGCCAGCAGTTACCGGACAGGGGGTAATTCACCCCTCCACTTT. Protein product: CASSYRTGGNSPLHF.